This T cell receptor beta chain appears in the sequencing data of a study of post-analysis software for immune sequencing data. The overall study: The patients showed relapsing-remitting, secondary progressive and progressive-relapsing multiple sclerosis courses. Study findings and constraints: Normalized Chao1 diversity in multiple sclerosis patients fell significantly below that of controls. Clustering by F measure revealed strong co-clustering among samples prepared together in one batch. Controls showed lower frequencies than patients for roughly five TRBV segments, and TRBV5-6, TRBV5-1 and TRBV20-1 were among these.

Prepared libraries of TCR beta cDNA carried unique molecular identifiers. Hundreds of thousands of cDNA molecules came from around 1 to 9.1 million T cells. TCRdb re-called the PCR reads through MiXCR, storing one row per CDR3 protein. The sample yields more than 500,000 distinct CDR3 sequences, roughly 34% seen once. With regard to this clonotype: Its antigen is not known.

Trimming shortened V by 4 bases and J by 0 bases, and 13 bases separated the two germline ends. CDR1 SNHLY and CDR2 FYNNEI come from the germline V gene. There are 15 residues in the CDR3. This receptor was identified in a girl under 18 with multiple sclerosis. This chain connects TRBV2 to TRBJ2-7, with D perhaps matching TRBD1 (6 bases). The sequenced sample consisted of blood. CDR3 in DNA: TGTGCCAGCAGTGCCCCACAGGGCCGCTCCTACGAGCAGTACTTC. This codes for CASSAPQGRSYEQYF.